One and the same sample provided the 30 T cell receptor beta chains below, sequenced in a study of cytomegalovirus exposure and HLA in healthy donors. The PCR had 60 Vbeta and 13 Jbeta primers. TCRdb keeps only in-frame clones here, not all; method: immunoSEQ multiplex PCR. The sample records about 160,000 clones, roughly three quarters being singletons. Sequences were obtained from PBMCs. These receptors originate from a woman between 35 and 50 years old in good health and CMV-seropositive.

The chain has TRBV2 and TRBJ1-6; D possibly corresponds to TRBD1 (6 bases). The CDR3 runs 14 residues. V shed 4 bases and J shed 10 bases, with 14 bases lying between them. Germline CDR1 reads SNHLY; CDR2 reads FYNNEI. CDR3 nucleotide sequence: TGTGCCAGCAGTGCGGACAGTTTACAATCACCCCTCCACTTT. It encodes CASSADSLQSPLHF.

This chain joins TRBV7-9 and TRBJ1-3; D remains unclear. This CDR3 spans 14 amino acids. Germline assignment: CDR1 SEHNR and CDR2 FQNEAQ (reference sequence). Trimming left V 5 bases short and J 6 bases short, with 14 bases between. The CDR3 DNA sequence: TGTGCCAGCAGCCCCTTGCGGGGAGAAAACACCATATATTTT. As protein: CASSPLRGENTIYF.

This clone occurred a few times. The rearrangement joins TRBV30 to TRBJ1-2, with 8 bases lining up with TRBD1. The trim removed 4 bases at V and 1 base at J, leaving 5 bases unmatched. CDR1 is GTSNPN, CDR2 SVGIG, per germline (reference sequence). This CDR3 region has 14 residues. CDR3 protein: CAWTTDRGNYGYTF. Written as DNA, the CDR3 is TGTGCCTGGACTACCGACAGGGGTAACTATGGCTACACCTTC.

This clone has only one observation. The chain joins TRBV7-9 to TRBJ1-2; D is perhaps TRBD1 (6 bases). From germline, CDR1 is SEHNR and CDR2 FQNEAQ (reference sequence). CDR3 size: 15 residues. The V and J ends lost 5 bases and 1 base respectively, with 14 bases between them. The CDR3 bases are TGTGCCAGCAGCCTAGGGACATCAAGTAACTATGGCTACACCTTC. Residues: CASSLGTSSNYGYTF.

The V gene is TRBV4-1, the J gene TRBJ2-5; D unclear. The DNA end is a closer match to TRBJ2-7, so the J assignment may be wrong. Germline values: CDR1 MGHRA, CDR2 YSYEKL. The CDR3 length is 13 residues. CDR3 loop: CASSQVGAYEQYF. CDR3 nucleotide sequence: TGCGCCAGCAGCCAAGTTGGGGCCTACGAGCAGTACTTC.

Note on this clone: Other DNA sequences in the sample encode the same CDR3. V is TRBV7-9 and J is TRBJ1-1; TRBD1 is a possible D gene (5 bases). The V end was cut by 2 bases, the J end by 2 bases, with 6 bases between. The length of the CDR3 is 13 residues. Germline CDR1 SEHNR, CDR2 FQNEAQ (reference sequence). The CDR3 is CASSLQGNTEAFF. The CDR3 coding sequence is TGTGCCAGCAGCTTACAGGGAAACACTGAAGCTTTCTTT.

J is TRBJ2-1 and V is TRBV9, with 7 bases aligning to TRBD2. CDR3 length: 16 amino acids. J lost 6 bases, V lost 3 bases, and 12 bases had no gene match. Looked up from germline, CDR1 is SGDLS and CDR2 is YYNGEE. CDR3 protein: CASSAPWGGFSNEQFF. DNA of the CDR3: TGTGCCAGCAGCGCACCCTGGGGGGGGTTCTCCAATGAGCAGTTCTTC.

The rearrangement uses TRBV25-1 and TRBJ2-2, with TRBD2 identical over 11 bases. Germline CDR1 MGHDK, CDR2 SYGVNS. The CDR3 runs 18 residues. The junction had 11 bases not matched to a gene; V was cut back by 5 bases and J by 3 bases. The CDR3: CASSPSPGTSGHTGELFF. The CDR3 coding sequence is TGTGCCAGCAGTCCATCCCCGGGGACTAGCGGCCACACCGGGGAGCTGTTTTTT.

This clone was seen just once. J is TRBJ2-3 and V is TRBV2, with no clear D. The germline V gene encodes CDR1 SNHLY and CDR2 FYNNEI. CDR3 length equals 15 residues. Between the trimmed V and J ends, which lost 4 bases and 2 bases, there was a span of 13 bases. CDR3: CASSVRRKNTDTQYF. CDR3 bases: TGTGCCAGCAGTGTACGGCGGAAAAACACAGATACGCAGTATTTT.

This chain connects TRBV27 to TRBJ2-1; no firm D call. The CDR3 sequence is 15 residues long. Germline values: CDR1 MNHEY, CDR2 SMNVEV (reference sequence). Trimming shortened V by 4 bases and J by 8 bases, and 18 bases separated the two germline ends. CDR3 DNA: TGTGCCAGCAGTTCCCCCGGTGCACCTACGGATGAGCAGTTCTTC. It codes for CASSSPGAPTDEQFF.

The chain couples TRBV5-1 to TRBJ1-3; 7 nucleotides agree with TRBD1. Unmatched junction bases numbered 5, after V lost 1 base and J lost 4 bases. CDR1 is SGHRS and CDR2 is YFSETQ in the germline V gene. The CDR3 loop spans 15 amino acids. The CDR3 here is CASSLQGGGGNTIYF. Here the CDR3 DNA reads TGCGCCAGCAGCTTGCAAGGGGGCGGAGGAAACACCATATATTTT.

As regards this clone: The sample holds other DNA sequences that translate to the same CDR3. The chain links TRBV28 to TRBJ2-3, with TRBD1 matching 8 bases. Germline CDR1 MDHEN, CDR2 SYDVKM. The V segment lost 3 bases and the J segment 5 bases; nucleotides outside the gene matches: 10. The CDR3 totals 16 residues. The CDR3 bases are TGTGCCAGCAGTTTTCAGGCAGGGGGCAGGGGAGATACGCAGTATTTT. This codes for CASSFQAGGRGDTQYF.

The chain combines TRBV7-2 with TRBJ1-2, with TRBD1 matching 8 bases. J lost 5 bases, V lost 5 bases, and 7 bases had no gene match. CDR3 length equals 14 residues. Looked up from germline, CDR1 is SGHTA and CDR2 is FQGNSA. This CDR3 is CASSPRTGPYGYTF. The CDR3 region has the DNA TGTGCCAGCAGCCCCCGGACAGGGCCGTATGGCTACACCTTC.

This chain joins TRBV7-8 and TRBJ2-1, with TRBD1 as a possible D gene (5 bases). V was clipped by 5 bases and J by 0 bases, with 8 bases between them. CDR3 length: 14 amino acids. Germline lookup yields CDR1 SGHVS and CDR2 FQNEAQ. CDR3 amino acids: CASSQGSSYNEQFF. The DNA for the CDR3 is TGTGCCAGCAGCCAGGGTAGCTCCTACAATGAGCAGTTCTTC.

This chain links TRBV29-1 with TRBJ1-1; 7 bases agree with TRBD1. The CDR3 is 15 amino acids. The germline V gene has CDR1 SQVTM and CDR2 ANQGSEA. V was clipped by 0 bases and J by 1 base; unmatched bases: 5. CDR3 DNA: TGCAGCGTTGAAGAGATTTACAGGGGGAACACTGAAGCTTTCTTT. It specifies CSVEEIYRGNTEAFF.

The CDR3 DNA reads TGTGCCAGCAGCTTGCGGGACACGAACACCGGGGAGCTGTTTTTT. Translating it yields CASSLRDTNTGELFF. The chain recombines TRBV5-5 with TRBJ2-2, with D perhaps TRBD1 (6 bases). The ends were cut back, 1 base at V and 0 bases at J, with 7 bases in the middle. Germline V gene lookup returns CDR1 SGHKS and CDR2 YYEKEE (reference sequence). CDR3 length: 15 amino acids.

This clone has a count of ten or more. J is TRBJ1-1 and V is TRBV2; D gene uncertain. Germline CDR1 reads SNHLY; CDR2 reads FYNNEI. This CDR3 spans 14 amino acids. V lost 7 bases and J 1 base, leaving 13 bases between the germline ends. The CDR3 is CASKSPVRNTEAFF. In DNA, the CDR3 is TGTGCCAGCAAATCTCCGGTCCGGAACACTGAAGCTTTCTTT.

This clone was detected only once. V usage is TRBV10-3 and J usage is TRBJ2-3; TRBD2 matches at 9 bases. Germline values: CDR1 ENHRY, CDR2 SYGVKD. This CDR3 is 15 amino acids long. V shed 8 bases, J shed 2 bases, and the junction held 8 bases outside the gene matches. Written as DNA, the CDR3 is TGTGCCATCCAGGATAAGCGGGGGGTCACAGATACGCAGTATTTT. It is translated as CAIQDKRGVTDTQYF.

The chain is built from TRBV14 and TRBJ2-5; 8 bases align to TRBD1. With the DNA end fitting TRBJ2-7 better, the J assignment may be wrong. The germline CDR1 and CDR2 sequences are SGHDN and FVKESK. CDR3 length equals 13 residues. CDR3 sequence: CASSQDRVYEQYF. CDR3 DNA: TGTGCCAGCAGCCAGGACAGGGTCTACGAGCAGTACTTC.

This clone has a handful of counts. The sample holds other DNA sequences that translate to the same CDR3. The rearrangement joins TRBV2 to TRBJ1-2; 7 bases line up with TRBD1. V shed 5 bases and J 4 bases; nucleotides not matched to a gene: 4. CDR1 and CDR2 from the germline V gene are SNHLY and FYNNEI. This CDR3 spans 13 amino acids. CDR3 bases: TGTGCCAGCAGTACCAGGGGGGTCTATGGCTACACCTTC. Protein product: CASSTRGVYGYTF.

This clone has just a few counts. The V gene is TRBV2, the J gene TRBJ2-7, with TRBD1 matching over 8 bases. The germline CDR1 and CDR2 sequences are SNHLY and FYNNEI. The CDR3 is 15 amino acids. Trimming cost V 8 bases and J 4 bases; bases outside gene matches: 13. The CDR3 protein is CASAGPGGVGYEQYF. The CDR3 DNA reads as TGTGCCAGCGCCGGTCCAGGGGGCGTGGGTTACGAGCAGTACTTC.

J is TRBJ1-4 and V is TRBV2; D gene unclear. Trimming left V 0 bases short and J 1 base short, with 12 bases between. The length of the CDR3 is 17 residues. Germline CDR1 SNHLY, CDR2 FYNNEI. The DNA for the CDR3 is TGTGCCAGCAGTGAAGCGTCGTCAGATTTAACTAATGAAAAACTGTTTTTT. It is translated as CASSEASSDLTNEKLFF. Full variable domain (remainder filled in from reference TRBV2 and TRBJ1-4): EPEVTQTPSHQVTQMGQEVILRCVPISNHLYFYWYRQILGQKVEFLVSFYNNEISEKSEIFDDQFSVERPDGSNFTLKIRSTKLEDSAMYFCASSEASSDLTNEKLFFGSGTQLSVL.

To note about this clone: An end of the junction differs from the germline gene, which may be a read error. The CDR3 DNA is TGTTCCAGCAGCGTCAGGGGGCATGGCTACACCTTC. It yields the protein CSSSVRGHGYTF. The chain uses TRBV7-9 and TRBJ1-2; TRBD1 agrees at 8 bases. From germline, CDR1 is SEHNR and CDR2 FQNEAQ (reference sequence). The CDR3 covers 12 residues.

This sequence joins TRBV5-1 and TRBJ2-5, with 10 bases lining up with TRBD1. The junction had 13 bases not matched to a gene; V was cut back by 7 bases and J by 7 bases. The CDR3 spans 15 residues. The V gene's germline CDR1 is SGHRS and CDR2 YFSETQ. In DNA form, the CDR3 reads TGCGCCAGCTCTGGGGGGACAGGGGCCTCCGGGACCCAGTACTTC. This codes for CASSGGTGASGTQYF. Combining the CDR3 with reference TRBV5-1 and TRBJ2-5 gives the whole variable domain KAGVTQTPRYLIKTRGQQVTLSCSPISGHRSVSWYQQTPGQGLQFLFEYFSETQRNKGNFPGRFSGRQFSNSRSEMNVSTLELGDSALYLCASSGGTGASGTQYFGPGTRLLVL.

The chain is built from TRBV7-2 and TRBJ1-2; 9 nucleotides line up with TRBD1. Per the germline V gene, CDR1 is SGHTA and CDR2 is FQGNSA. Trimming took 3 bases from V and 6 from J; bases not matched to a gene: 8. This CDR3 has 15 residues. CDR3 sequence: CASSFLWGQGHGYTF. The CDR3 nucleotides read TGTGCCAGCAGCTTCCTCTGGGGACAGGGCCATGGCTACACCTTC.

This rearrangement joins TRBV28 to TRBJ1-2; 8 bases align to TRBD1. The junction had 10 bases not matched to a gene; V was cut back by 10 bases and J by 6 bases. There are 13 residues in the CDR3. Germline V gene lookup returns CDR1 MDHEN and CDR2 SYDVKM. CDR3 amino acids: CATPKDRGDGYTF. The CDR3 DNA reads TGTGCCACTCCGAAAGACAGGGGTGATGGCTACACCTTC.

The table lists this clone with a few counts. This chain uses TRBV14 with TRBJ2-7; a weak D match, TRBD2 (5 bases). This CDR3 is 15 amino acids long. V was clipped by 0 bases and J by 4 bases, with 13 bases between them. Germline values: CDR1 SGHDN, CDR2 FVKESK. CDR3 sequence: CASSQEGRAGYEQYF. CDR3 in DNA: TGTGCCAGCAGCCAAGAAGGTAGGGCGGGTTACGAGCAGTACTTC.

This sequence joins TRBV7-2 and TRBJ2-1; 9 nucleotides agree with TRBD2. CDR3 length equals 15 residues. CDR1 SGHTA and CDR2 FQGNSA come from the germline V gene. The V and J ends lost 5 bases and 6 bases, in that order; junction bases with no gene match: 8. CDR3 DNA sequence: TGTGCCAGCAGCCCCGAGCGGGGGGTAAGCAATGAGCAGTTCTTC. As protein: CASSPERGVSNEQFF.

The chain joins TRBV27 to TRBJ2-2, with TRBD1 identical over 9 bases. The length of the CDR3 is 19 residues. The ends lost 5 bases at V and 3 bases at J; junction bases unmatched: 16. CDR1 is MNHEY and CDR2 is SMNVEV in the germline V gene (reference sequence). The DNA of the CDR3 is TGTGCCAGCAGTCTAGGATTATCACAGGGGGCAAGGTACACCGGGGAGCTGTTTTTT. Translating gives CASSLGLSQGARYTGELFF.

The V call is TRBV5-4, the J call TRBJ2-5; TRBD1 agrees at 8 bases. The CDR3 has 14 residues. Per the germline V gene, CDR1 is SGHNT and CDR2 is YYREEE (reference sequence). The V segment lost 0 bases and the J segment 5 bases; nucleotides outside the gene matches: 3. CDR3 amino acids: CASSLETGEETQYF. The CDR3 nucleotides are TGTGCCAGCAGCTTGGAGACAGGGGAGGAGACCCAGTACTTC.